What follows are 31 T cell receptor beta chains derived from one specimen sequenced in a study of T cells in Graves' hyperthyroidism and ophthalmopathy (dated by TCRdb to about 2019). The method was multiplex PCR. The instrument given in TCRdb is Illumina HiSeq 2000. Amplification of TCR beta CDR3 regions was carried out from RNA transcripts. The first round of RT-PCR for the TCR CDR3 was performed with the HTBI primer set and the Qiagen OneStep RT-PCR kit. Using fastp trimming at Q25 and MiXCR clonotype assembly, TCRdb reanalyzed the public sequencing data and kept in-frame beta chains. CDR3 protein sequences are deduplicated, and each keeps its most common genes and DNA. A total of some 530,000 distinct CDR3 sequences appear in this sample, roughly 23% of them only once. The top ten constitute roughly 49% of the sample. Sequences were obtained from blood. Receptors were obtained from a woman aged 70-85 years with Graves' ophthalmopathy.

The gene calls are TRBV6-2 or TRBV6-3 and TRBJ2-7, with D possibly matching TRBD2 (6 bases). This CDR3 has 15 residues. Trimming took off 7 bases at V and 0 bases at J, with 16 bases between the two ends. Germline CDR1 and CDR2: MNHEY and SVGEGT. The CDR3 DNA reads TGTGCCAGCACCCAACGGGGGTCGAGCTCCTACGAGCAGTACTTC. Translating gives CASTQRGSSSYEQYF.

The chain couples TRBV19 to TRBJ1-1, with 10 bases fitting TRBD1. V trimming: 5 bases; J trimming: 5 bases; junction bases outside the gene matches: 8. The length of the CDR3 is 15 residues. The germline gives CDR1 LNHDA, CDR2 SQIVND (reference sequence). For the CDR3, the DNA is TGTGCCAGTAGTGGACGACAGGGGGCGGGGACTGAAGCTTTCTTT. It encodes CASSGRQGAGTEAFF.

V is TRBV28 and J is TRBJ1-5; D remains unclear. CDR1 and CDR2 (germline): MDHEN, SYDVKM. The CDR3 is 14 residues long. Trimming removed 2 bases from V and 2 bases from J, with 7 bases in between. Here the CDR3 DNA reads TGTGCCAGCAGTTTACCGAGGGGCAATCAGCCCCAGCATTTT. This encodes CASSLPRGNQPQHF.

The V call is TRBV27, the J call TRBJ2-1, with 9 nucleotides matching TRBD2. This CDR3 contains 15 residues. J was trimmed by 2 bases and V by 8 bases; bases with no gene match: 7. Germline CDR1 reads MNHEY; CDR2 reads SMNVEV (reference sequence). As DNA, the CDR3 is TGTGCCAGCGACCGCGCGGGAGGGCCCTACAATGAGCAGTTCTTC. Residues: CASDRAGGPYNEQFF.

The chain joins TRBV6-1 to TRBJ2-7; 8 positions match TRBD1. V was clipped by 6 bases and J by 5 bases; unmatched bases: 9. The germline V gene encodes CDR1 MNHNS and CDR2 SASEGT. The CDR3 has 14 amino acids. The CDR3 bases are TGTGCCAGCAGGGGAGGACAGGGCGTCAACGAGCAGTACTTC. It codes for CASRGGQGVNEQYF.

This clonotype has a handful of counts. This chain links TRBV20-1 with TRBJ2-1; TRBD2 matches at 7 bases. V lost 0 bases to trimming and J lost 4 bases; unmatched junction nucleotides: 6. CDR3 size: 15 residues. Germline V CDR1 and CDR2: DFQATT, SNEGSKA (reference sequence). The CDR3 bases are TGCAGTGCTAGAGATGAACTAGCGCTATACAATGAGCAGTTCTTC. Translated: CSARDELALYNEQFF.

This clonotype turned up a few times. The V gene is TRBV19, the J gene TRBJ2-7, with D possibly matching TRBD1 (6 bases). Germline CDR1 is LNHDA and CDR2 is SQIVND (reference sequence). The CDR3 contains 13 residues. The ends were cut back, 6 bases at V and 6 bases at J, with 15 bases in the middle. The CDR3: CASRGTLSGEQYF. CDR3 bases: TGTGCCAGTAGAGGGACACTCTCCGGCGAGCAGTACTTC. The variable domain in full, completed from reference TRBV19 and TRBJ2-7, reads DGGITQSPKYLFRKEGQNVTLSCEQNLNHDAMYWYRQDPGQGLRLIYYSQIVNDFQKGDIAEGYSVSREKKESFPLTVTSAQKNPTAFYLCASRGTLSGEQYFGPGTRLTVT.

This clonotype was observed a handful of times. This chain connects TRBV3-1 to TRBJ2-7; 9 nucleotides agree with TRBD1. This CDR3 is built from 15 residues. Germline trimming cut 3 bases from V and 5 bases from J; bases unmatched to any gene: 8. The germline gives CDR1 LGHDT, CDR2 YNNKEL (reference sequence). CDR3 in DNA: TGTGCCAGCAGCCAGTCCGGGACAGGGTACCACGAGCAGTACTTC. Translating gives CASSQSGTGYHEQYF.

The CDR3 region has the DNA TGTGCCACCAGCGGGGGGATAGAGGGCTATGGCTACACCTTC. As protein: CATSGGIEGYGYTF. The gene calls are TRBV15 and TRBJ1-2, with D perhaps matching TRBD1 (5 bases). Germline V lookup: CDR1 LNHNV, CDR2 YYDKDF (reference sequence). This CDR3 has 14 amino acids. V lost 5 bases and J 4 bases, leaving 14 bases between the germline ends.

The rearrangement links TRBV7-2 to TRBJ2-3; D is uncertain. Germline V gives CDR1 SGHTA, CDR2 FQGNSA. V was shortened by 5 bases and J by 4 bases, with 13 bases between the two germline ends. The CDR3 covers 14 residues. The CDR3 protein is CASSRVNGPDTQYF. The CDR3, as DNA: TGTGCCAGCAGCAGGGTAAATGGGCCAGATACGCAGTATTTT.

This clonotype has a handful of counts. The chain is built from TRBV2 and TRBJ2-5, with a weak D call TRBD1 (6 bases). The germline CDR1 and CDR2 sequences are SNHLY and FYNNEI. The CDR3 totals 13 residues. V gave up 11 bases and J gave up 0 bases, with 13 bases separating them. DNA for the CDR3: TGTGCCGGGGCCCGGGACAACCAAGAGACCCAGTACTTC. Its protein product is CAGARDNQETQYF.

This chain joins TRBV7-6 and TRBJ2-1; 7 positions agree with TRBD1. The CDR3 extends over 17 amino acids. Germline V lookup: CDR1 SGHVS, CDR2 FNYEAQ. J lost 3 bases, V lost 6 bases, and 14 bases had no gene match. CDR3 protein: CASSQEGGADHYNEQFF. The CDR3 DNA is TGTGCCAGCAGTCAGGAAGGGGGCGCAGACCACTACAATGAGCAGTTCTTC.

CDR3 in amino acids: CASSGLRENEQFF. CDR3 sequence (DNA): TGCGCCAGCAGCGGCCTTCGAGAAAATGAGCAGTTCTTC. The chain is built from TRBV5-1 and TRBJ2-1; D is undetermined. The CDR3 runs to 13 residues. CDR1 and CDR2 (germline): SGHRS, YFSETQ. The V end lost 4 bases, the J end lost 7 bases, and 12 bases lay between the germline ends.

This clonotype was counted many times. This rearrangement joins TRBV28 to TRBJ1-4, with D possibly matching TRBD1 (6 bases). This CDR3 comprises 13 residues. V was cut by 6 bases and J by 3 bases, with 8 bases left in between. Germline CDR1 and CDR2: MDHEN and SYDVKM. The CDR3 DNA sequence: TGTGCCAGCAGGGACAGTTCTAATGAAAAACTGTTTTTT. Translation gives CASRDSSNEKLFF.

This chain links TRBV5-1 with TRBJ2-3, with TRBD2 matching 10 bases. From germline, CDR1 is SGHRS and CDR2 YFSETQ. The CDR3 extends over 18 amino acids. Trimming removed 0 bases from V and 6 bases from J; junction bases left unmatched: 13. The CDR3 loop is CASSLEQREGPPLDTQYF. CDR3 nucleotides: TGCGCCAGCAGCTTGGAACAGCGGGAGGGTCCCCCCCTGGATACGCAGTATTTT. Based on the CDR3 plus reference TRBV5-1 and TRBJ2-3, the full variable domain is KAGVTQTPRYLIKTRGQQVTLSCSPISGHRSVSWYQQTPGQGLQFLFEYFSETQRNKGNFPGRFSGRQFSNSRSEMNVSTLELGDSALYLCASSLEQREGPPLDTQYFGPGTRLTVL.

This chain joins TRBV5-1 and TRBJ2-4, with 9 bases fitting TRBD2. V dropped 0 bases and J dropped 0; count of bases not matched to a gene: 4. Germline V gives CDR1 SGHRS, CDR2 YFSETQ. CDR3 size: 17 residues. This CDR3 reads CASSLETSGLAKNIQYF. CDR3 DNA sequence: TGCGCCAGCAGCTTGGAGACTAGCGGACTAGCCAAAAACATTCAGTACTTC. The entire variable domain, with the rest obtained from reference TRBV5-1 and TRBJ2-4, is as follows: KAGVTQTPRYLIKTRGQQVTLSCSPISGHRSVSWYQQTPGQGLQFLFEYFSETQRNKGNFPGRFSGRQFSNSRSEMNVSTLELGDSALYLCASSLETSGLAKNIQYFGAGTRLSVL.

A note on this clonotype: One end of the junction varies from germline; a read error may be responsible. This chain uses TRBV5-1 with TRBJ2-6; D may be TRBD1 or TRBD2 (5 bases each). The CDR3 has 16 amino acids. Germline V gene sequence: CDR1 SGHRS, CDR2 YFSETQ. Here the CDR3 DNA reads TGTGCCAGCAGCTTGAGGGGATCGGGCGGGGCCAACGTCCTGACTTTC. Encoded protein: CASSLRGSGGANVLTF.

This clonotype turned up a few times. V and J are TRBV2 and TRBJ2-2; D remains unclear. V was clipped by 6 bases and J by 0 bases, with 8 bases between them. The CDR3 is made up of 14 amino acids. Germline assignment: CDR1 SNHLY and CDR2 FYNNEI. As DNA, the CDR3 is TGTGCCAGCAGCGTATACACGAACACCGGGGAGCTGTTTTTT. Protein product: CASSVYTNTGELFF.

CDR3 residues: CATSGGGAYNEQFF. CDR3 coding DNA: TGTGCCACCAGTGGTGGCGGGGCTTACAATGAGCAGTTCTTC. This rearrangement joins TRBV24-1 to TRBJ2-1; a possible D gene is TRBD2 (6 bases). The CDR3 runs to 14 residues. Looked up from germline, CDR1 is KGHDR and CDR2 is SFDVKD. Trimming shortened V by 5 bases and J by 4 bases, and 11 bases separated the two germline ends.

There are many counts of this clonotype. The V gene is TRBV7-9, the J gene TRBJ2-7; 9 nucleotides line up with TRBD2. The CDR3 covers 15 residues. The V and J ends lost 1 base and 4 bases, in that order; junction bases with no gene match: 5. Germline V CDR1 and CDR2: SEHNR, FQNEAQ (reference sequence). The CDR3 DNA reads as TGTGCCAGCAGCTTAGACGGAGCGGGAGGTTACGAGCAGTACTTC. Residues: CASSLDGAGGYEQYF. Based on the CDR3 plus reference TRBV7-9 and TRBJ2-7, the full variable domain is DTGVSQNPRHKITKRGQNVTFRCDPISEHNRLYWYRQTLGQGPEFLTYFQNEAQLEKSRLLSDRFSAERPKGSFSTLEIQRTEQGDSAMYLCASSLDGAGGYEQYFGPGTRLTVT.

The chain carries TRBV7-2 and TRBJ2-2; 9 positions match TRBD1. J gave up 3 bases and V 5 bases, and 1 base lay outside the gene matches. Germline V gene sequence: CDR1 SGHTA, CDR2 FQGNSA. The CDR3 covers 14 residues. As DNA, the CDR3 is TGTGCCAGCAGCAACAGGGGGCACACCGGGGAGCTGTTTTTT. Translated: CASSNRGHTGELFF. Supplemented by reference TRBV7-2 and TRBJ2-2, the full variable domain reads GAGVSQSPSNKVTEKGKDVELRCDPISGHTALYWYRQSLGQGLEFLIYFQGNSAPDKSGLPSDRFSAERTGGSVSTLTIQRTQQEDSAVYLCASSNRGHTGELFFGEGSRLTVL.

The chain links TRBV5-4 to TRBJ2-1; 9 bases agree with TRBD2. The trim removed 4 bases at V and 2 bases at J, leaving 4 bases unmatched. Germline V gene data show CDR1 as SGHNT and CDR2 as YYREEE (reference sequence). This CDR3 is 15 amino acids long. As DNA, the CDR3 is TGTGCCAGCAGCCCAAGCGGGAGGACCTACAATGAGCAGTTCTTC. Amino acids: CASSPSGRTYNEQFF.

This clonotype was found many times. V is TRBV12-3 or TRBV12-4 and J is TRBJ2-1, with 8 bases lining up with TRBD2. V trimming: 6 bases; J trimming: 6 bases; junction bases outside the gene matches: 10. The CDR3 covers 15 residues. CDR3 nucleotide sequence: TGTGCCAGCAGCCCAAGGACTAGCAGACCCAATGAGCAGTTCTTC. Its translation is CASSPRTSRPNEQFF.

As concerns this clonotype: The CDR3 end shows no conserved phenylalanine or tryptophan, and so a read error is likely. V gene TRBV5-1 combines with J gene TRBJ2-3, with 8 bases aligning to TRBD1. Germline V gene data show CDR1 as SGHRS and CDR2 as YFSETQ. The trim removed 4 bases at V and 0 bases at J, leaving 4 bases unmatched. The CDR3 has 15 amino acids. Here the CDR3 reads CASSAGQASTDTQYL. As DNA, the CDR3 is TGCGCCAGCAGCGCGGGACAGGCCAGCACAGATACGCAGTATCTT.

Ten or more counts support this clonotype. The chain carries TRBV11-2 and TRBJ2-7, with TRBD2 matching 13 bases. Germline V gene sequence: CDR1 SGHAT, CDR2 FQNNGV. The CDR3 consists of 16 residues. V was pared by 4 bases and J by 4 bases, with 7 bases of the junction left unmatched. The CDR3 here is CASSSGLAGVGYEQYF. In DNA, the CDR3 is TGTGCCAGCAGCTCAGGACTAGCGGGAGTGGGGTACGAGCAGTACTTC. The complete variable domain, with remaining parts taken from reference TRBV11-2 and TRBJ2-7, reads EAGVAQSPRYKIIEKRQSVAFWCNPISGHATLYWYQQILGQGPKLLIQFQNNGVVDDSQLPKDRFSAERLKGVDSTLKIQPAKLEDSAVYLCASSSGLAGVGYEQYFGPGTRLTVT.

This rearrangement joins TRBV20-1 to TRBJ2-5; 7 bases are shared with TRBD2. V trimming: 5 bases; J trimming: 5 bases; junction bases outside the gene matches: 8. CDR3 size: 13 residues. Germline CDR1 DFQATT, CDR2 SNEGSKA (reference sequence). For the CDR3, the DNA is TGCAGTGCTCTAGGACTAGGAAGGGAGACCCAGTACTTC. Translating it yields CSALGLGRETQYF.

The chain couples TRBV19 to TRBJ1-1; TRBD1 aligns across 8 bases. After removal of 7 bases from V and 0 bases from J, the junction contained 4 bases not matched to a gene. Per the germline V gene, CDR1 is LNHDA and CDR2 is SQIVND (reference sequence). The CDR3 contains 14 residues. Here the CDR3 reads CASNRGAVNTEAFF. The CDR3 nucleotides read TGTGCCAGTAACAGGGGGGCGGTGAACACTGAAGCTTTCTTT. The entire variable domain, with the rest obtained from reference TRBV19 and TRBJ1-1, is as follows: DGGITQSPKYLFRKEGQNVTLSCEQNLNHDAMYWYRQDPGQGLRLIYYSQIVNDFQKGDIAEGYSVSREKKESFPLTVTSAQKNPTAFYLCASNRGAVNTEAFFGQGTRLTVV.

The chain links TRBV9 to TRBJ2-1, with 8 bases matching TRBD1. This CDR3 is built from 15 residues. Germline assignment: CDR1 SGDLS and CDR2 YYNGEE. Germline trimming cut 4 bases from V and 9 bases from J; bases unmatched to any gene: 12. The CDR3 region is CASSTRQGIDSEQFF. In DNA form, the CDR3 reads TGTGCCAGCAGCACCCGACAGGGGATTGATTCTGAGCAGTTCTTC.

This clonotype was picked up a small number of times. The V call is TRBV20-1, the J call TRBJ1-2; 9 bases align to TRBD1. The CDR3 contains 13 residues. Germline V gene lookup returns CDR1 DFQATT and CDR2 SNEGSKA (reference sequence). V shed 5 bases, J shed 7 bases, and the junction held 8 bases outside the gene matches. In DNA, the CDR3 is TGCAGTGCTTCCTCCGGGACAGGGCTTGGCTACACCTTC. Residues: CSASSGTGLGYTF.

The chain links TRBV6-2 or TRBV6-3 to TRBJ1-5, with D hard to call. Trimming left V 7 bases short and J 4 bases short, with 17 bases between. CDR3 length: 15 amino acids. Germline V gene sequence: CDR1 MNHEY, CDR2 SVGEGT. In nucleotides, the CDR3 is TGTGCCAGCACCCTAGTTTTGCGAGGGAATCAGCCCCAGCATTTT. It yields the protein CASTLVLRGNQPQHF.

V and J are TRBV15 and TRBJ1-1; 8 bases map to TRBD1. The J segment lost 11 bases and the V segment lost 0 bases, leaving 8 bases of the junction unmatched. The CDR3 spans 14 residues. Per germline, CDR1 LNHNV and CDR2 YYDKDF (reference sequence). The CDR3 bases are TGTGCCACCAGCAGAGAGGGGCAGGGGGCGATGGCTTTCTTT. It yields the protein CATSREGQGAMAFF. Variable domain in full (rest from reference TRBV15 and TRBJ1-1): DAMVIQNPRYQVTQFGKPVTLSCSQTLNHNVMYWYQQKSSQAPKLLFHYYDKDFNNEADTPDNFQSRRPNTSFCFLDIRSPGLGDTAMYLCATSREGQGAMAFFGQGTRLTVV.